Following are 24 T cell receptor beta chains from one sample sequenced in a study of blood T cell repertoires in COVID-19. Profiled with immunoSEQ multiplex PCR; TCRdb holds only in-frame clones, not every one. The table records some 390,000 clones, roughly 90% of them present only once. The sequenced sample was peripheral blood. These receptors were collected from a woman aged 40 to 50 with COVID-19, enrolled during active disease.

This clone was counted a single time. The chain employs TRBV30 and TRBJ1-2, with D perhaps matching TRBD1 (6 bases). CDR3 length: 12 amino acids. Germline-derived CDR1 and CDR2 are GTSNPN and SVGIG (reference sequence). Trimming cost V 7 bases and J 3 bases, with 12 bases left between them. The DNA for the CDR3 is TGTGCCTCACCACAGGGCCACTATGGCTACACCTTC. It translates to CASPQGHYGYTF. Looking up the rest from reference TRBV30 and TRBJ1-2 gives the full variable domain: SQTIHQWPATLVQPVGSPLSLECTVEGTSNPNLYWYRQAAGRGLQLLFYSVGIGQISSEVPQNLSASRPQDRQFILSSKKLLLSDSGFYLCASPQGHYGYTFGSGTRLTVV.

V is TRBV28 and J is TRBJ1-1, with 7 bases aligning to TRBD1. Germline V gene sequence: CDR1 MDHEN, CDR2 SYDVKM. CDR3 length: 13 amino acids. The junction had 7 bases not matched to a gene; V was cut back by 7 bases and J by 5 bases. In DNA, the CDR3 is TGTGCCAGCACCCTGACAGGGCTTACTGAAGCTTTCTTT. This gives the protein CASTLTGLTEAFF.

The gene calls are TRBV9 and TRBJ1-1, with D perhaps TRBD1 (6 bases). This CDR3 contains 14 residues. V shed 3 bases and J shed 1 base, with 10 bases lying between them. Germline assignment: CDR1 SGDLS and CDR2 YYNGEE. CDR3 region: CASSAIQGNTEAFF. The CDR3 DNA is TGTGCCAGCAGCGCGATACAGGGGAACACTGAAGCTTTCTTT.

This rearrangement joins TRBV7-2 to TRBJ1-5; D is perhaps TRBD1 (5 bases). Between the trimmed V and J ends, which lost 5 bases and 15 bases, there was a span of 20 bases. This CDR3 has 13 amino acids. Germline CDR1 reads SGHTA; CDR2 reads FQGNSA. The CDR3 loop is CASSLDPGTGGHF. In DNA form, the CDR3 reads TGTGCCAGCAGCCTAGACCCCGGGACCGGGGGGCATTTT.

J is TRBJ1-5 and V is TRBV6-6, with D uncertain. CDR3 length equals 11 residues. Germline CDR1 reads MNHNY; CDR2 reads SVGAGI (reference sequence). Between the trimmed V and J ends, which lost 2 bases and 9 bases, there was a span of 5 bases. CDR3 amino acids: CASSYRGPQHF. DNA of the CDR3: TGTGCCAGCAGTTACCGGGGGCCCCAGCATTTT.

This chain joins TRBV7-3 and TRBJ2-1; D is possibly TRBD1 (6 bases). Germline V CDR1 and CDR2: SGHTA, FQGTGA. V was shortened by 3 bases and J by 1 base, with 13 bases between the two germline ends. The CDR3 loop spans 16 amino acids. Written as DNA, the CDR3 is TGTGCCAGCAGCTTGTTAAGGACAGATTCCTACAATGAGCAGTTCTTC. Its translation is CASSLLRTDSYNEQFF.

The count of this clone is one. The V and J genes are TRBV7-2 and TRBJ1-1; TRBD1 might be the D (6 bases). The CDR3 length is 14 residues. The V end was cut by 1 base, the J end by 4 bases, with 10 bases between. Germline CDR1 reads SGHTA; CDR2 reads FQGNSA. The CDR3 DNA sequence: TGTGCCAGCAGCTTAGGACAGGAGACCACTGAAGCTTTCTTT. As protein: CASSLGQETTEAFF.

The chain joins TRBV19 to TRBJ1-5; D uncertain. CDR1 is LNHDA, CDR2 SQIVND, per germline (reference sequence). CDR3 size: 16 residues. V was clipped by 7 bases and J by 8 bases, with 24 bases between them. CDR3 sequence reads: CASTTTFGNGREPQHF. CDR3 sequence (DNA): TGTGCCAGTACGACCACCTTCGGGAACGGGCGGGAGCCCCAGCATTTT.

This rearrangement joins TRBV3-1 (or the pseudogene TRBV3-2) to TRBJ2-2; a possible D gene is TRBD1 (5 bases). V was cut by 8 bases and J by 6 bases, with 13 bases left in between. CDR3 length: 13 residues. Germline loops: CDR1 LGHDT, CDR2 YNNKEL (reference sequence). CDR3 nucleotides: TGTGCCAGCCGAGTAAGGGGTTCCGGGGAGCTGTTTTTT. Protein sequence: CASRVRGSGELFF.

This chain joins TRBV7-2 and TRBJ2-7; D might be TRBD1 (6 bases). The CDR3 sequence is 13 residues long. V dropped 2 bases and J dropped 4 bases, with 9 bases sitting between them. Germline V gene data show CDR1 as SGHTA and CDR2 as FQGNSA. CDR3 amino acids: CASSLWTEYEQYF. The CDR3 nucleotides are TGTGCCAGCAGCTTATGGACAGAATACGAGCAGTACTTC.

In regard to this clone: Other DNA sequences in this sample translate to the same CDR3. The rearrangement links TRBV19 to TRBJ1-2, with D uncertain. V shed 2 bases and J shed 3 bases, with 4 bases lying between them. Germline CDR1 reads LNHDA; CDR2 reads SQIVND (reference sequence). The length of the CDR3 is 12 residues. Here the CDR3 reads CASSIRDYGYTF. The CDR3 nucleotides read TGTGCCAGTAGTATACGGGACTATGGCTACACCTTC.

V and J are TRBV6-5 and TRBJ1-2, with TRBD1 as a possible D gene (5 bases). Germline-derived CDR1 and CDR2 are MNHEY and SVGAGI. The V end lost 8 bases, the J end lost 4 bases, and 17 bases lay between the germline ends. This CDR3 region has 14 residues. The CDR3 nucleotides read TGTGCCAGCCGTCGGCAGGGATCCCCCTATGGCTACACCTTC. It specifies CASRRQGSPYGYTF.

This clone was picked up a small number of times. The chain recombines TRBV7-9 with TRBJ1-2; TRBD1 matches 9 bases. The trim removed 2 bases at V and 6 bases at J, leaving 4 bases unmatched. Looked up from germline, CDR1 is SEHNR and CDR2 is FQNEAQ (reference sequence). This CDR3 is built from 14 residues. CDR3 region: CASSLKQGANGYTF. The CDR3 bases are TGTGCCAGCAGCTTAAAACAGGGGGCTAATGGCTACACCTTC.

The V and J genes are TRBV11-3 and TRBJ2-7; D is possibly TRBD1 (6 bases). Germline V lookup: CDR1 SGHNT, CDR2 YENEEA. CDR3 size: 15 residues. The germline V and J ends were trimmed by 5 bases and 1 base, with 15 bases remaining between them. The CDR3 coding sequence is TGTGCCAGCAGCCCTAGAGCAGGGGAGTCCTACGAGCAGTACTTC. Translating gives CASSPRAGESYEQYF.

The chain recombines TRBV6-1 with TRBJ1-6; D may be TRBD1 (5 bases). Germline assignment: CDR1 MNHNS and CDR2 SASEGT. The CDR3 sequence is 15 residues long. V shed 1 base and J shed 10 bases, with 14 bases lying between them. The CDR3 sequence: CASSEDGGEYSPLHF. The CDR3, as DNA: TGTGCCAGCAGTGAAGACGGGGGTGAGTACTCACCCCTCCACTTT.

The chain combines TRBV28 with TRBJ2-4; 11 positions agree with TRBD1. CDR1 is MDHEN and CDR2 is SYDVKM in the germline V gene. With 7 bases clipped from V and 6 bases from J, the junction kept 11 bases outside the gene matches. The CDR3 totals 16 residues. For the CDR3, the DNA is TGTGCCAGCATCGAGTGGGACAGGGGGTCAGGAAACATTCAGTACTTC. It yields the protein CASIEWDRGSGNIQYF.

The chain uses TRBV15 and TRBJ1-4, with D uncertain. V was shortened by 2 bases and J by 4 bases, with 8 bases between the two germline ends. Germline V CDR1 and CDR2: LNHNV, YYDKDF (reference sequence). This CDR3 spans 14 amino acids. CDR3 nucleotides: TGTGCCACCAGCAGAACCGGTTTTAATGAAAAACTGTTTTTT. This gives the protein CATSRTGFNEKLFF.

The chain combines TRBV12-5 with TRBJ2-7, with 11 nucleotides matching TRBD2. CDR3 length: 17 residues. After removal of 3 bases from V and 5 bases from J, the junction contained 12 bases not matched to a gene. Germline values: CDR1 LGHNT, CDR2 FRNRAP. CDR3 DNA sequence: TGTGCTAGTGGTTTCCGGCTAGCGGGAGGACTTAGGCACGAGCAGTACTTC. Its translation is CASGFRLAGGLRHEQYF.

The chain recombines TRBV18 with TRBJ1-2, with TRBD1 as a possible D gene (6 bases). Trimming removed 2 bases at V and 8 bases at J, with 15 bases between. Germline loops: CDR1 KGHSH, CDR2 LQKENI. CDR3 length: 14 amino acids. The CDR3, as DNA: TGTGCCAGCTCACCAACTACAGGGATCGGAGGCTACACCTTC. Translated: CASSPTTGIGGYTF. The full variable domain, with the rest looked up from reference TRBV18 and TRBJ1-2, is NAGVMQNPRHLVRRRGQEARLRCSPMKGHSHVYWYRQLPEEGLKFMVYLQKENIIDESGMPKERFSAEFPKEGPSILRIQQVVRGDSAAYFCASSPTTGIGGYTFGSGTRLTVV.

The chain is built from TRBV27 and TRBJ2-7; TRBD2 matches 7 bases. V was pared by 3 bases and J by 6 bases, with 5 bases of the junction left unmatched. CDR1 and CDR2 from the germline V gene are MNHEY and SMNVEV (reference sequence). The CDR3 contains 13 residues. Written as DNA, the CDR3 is TGTGCCAGCAGTTTCCCGGGGGGATCCGAGCAGTACTTC. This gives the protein CASSFPGGSEQYF.

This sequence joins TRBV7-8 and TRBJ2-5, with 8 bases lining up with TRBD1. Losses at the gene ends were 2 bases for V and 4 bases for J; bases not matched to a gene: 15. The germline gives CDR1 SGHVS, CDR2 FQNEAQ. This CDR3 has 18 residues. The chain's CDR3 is CASSLFRQARGTGETQYF. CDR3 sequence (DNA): TGTGCCAGCAGCTTATTTCGCCAGGCCCGAGGGACAGGAGAGACCCAGTACTTC.

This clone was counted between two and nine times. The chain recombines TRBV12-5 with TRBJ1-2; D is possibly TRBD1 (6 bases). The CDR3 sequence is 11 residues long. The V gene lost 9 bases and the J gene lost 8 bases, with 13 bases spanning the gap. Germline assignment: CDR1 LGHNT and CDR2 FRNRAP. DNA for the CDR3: TGTGCTAGAGACAGGTTGGGGGGCTACACCTTC. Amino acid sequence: CARDRLGGYTF.

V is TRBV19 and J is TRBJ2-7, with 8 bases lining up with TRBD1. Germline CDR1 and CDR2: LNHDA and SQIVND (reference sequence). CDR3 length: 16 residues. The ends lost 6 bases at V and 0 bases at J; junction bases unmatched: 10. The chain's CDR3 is CASSSIDRGYSYEQYF. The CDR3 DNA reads TGTGCCAGTAGCTCGATCGACAGGGGCTACTCCTACGAGCAGTACTTC.

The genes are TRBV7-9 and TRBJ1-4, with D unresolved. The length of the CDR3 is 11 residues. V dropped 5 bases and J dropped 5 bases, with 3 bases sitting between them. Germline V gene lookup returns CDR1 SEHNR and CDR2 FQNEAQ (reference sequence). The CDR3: CASSQNEKLFF. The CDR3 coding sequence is TGTGCCAGCAGCCAAAATGAAAAACTGTTTTTT.